This T cell receptor (beta chain) was captured in a study of CD4 T cells in relation to SARS-CoV-2 and coronaviruses. Naive and memory CD4+ T cell DNA was deep-sequenced without culture. Method: immunoSEQ multiplex PCR; TCRdb's copy keeps in-frame clones and lacks some. The sample yields 37,000 or so clones, approximately 85% seen once. The germline gives CDR1 MDHEN, CDR2 SYDVKM. Trimming took 6 bases from V and 2 from J; bases not matched to a gene: 4. CDR3 length: 14 residues. The table lists this clone with a count of one. Its antigen is currently unknown. Study-level results: Approximately 65% of donors had memory CD4+ clonotypes crossrecognizing SARS-CoV-2 and common cold coronavirus spike.

Sequenced sample: memory CD4+ T cells from PBMCs. This TCR was recovered from an adult with COVID-19. V usage is TRBV28 and J usage is TRBJ1-3; 7 nucleotides line up with TRBD1. The DNA of the CDR3 is TGTGCCAGCAGAAGCCAGGGGGCTGGAAACACCATATATTTT. Translated: CASRSQGAGNTIYF.